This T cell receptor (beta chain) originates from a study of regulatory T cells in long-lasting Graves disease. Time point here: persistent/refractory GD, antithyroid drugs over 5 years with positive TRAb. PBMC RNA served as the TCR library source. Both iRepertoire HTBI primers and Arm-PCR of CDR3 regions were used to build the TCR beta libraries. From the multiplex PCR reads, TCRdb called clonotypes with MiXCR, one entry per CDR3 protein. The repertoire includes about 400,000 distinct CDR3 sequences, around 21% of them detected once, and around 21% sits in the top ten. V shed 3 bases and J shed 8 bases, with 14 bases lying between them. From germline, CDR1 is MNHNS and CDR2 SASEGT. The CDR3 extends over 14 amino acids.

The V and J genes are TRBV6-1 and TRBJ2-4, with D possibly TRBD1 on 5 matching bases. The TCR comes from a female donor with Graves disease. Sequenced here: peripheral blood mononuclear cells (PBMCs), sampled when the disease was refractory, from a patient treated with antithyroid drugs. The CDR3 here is CASSDRAGGDIQYF. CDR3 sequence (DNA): TGTGCCAGCAGTGACAGGGCCGGTGGTGACATTCAGTACTTC.